Described below is a single TCR beta chain sequence and its context. Antigen specificity is unknown. The entry originates in a study of T cells expressing NK-cell markers. Study context: Researchers got TCR beta repertoires out of sorted CD3+CD56+NKG2C+, CD3+CD56+NKG2C- and CD3+CD56-NKG2C+ T cells. Seven sequenced donors out of eight were HCMV-seropositive, one seronegative.

Germline assignment: CDR1 SGHDT and CDR2 YYEEEE. CDR3 length: 13 amino acids. General study results and limits: Of the CD8+ T cells in about 6 donors, about 1.0-7.5% belonged to dominant NKG2C+ clonotypes.

One entry per CDR3 protein, without DNA, is what TCRdb gives after re-calling the 5' RACE reads. The repertoire table contains about 380,000 distinct CDR3 sequences. This TCR was recovered from a man between 18 and 69 years old in good health. The rearrangement links TRBV5-6 to TRBJ2-4. The sequencing sample was made of blood T cells: a sorted CD56 or NKG2C T cell subset, CD4+ or CD8+ T cells, or bulk PBMC T cells (not recorded which). The CDR3 here is CASSDELLNIQYF.